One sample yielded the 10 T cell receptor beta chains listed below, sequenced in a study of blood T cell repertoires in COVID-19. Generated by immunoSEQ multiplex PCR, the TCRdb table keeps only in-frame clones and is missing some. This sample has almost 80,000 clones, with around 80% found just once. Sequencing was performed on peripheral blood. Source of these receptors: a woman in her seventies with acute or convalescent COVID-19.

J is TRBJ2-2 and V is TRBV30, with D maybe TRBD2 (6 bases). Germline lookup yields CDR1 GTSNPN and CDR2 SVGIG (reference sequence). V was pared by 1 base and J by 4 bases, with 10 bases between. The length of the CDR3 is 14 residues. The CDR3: CAWSGGGATGELFF. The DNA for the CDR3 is TGTGCCTGGAGTGGGGGAGGAGCCACCGGGGAGCTGTTTTTT. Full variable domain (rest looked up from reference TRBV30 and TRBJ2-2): SQTIHQWPATLVQPVGSPLSLECTVEGTSNPNLYWYRQAAGRGLQLLFYSVGIGQISSEVPQNLSASRPQDRQFILSSKKLLLSDSGFYLCAWSGGGATGELFFGEGSRLTVL.

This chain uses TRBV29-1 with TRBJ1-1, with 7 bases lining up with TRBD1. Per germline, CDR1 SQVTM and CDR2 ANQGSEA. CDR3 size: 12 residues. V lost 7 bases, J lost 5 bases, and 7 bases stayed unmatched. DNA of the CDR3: TGCAGCGCCCCTTTACAGGGGACTGAAGCTTTCTTT. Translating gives CSAPLQGTEAFF.

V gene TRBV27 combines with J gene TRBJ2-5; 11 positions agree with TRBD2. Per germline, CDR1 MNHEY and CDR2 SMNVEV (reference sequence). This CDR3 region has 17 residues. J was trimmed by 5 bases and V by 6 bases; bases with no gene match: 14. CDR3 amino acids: CASRGGGSGRARETQYF. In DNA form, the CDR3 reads TGTGCCAGCAGAGGCGGGGGTAGCGGGAGGGCCCGTGAGACCCAGTACTTC.

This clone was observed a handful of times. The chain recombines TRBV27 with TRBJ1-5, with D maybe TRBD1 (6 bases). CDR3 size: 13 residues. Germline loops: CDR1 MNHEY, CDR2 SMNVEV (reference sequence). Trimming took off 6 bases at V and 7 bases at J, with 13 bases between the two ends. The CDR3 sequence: CASRRNGGQPQHF. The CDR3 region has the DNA TGTGCCAGCAGACGTAATGGGGGCCAGCCCCAGCATTTT.

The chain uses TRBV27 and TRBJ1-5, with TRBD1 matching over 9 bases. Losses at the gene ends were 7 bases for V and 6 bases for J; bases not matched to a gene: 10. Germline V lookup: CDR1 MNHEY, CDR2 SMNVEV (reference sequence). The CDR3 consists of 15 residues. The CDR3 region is CASTKSTGGGQPQHF. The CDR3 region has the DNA TGTGCCAGCACAAAATCCACAGGGGGCGGTCAGCCCCAGCATTTT.

The CDR3 sequence is CASIHNRDRGPLGAKNIQYF. Here the CDR3 DNA reads TGTGCCAGCATCCATAACCGGGACAGGGGCCCTTTGGGAGCCAAAAACATTCAGTACTTC. The V and J genes are TRBV6-4 and TRBJ2-4; 10 nucleotides line up with TRBD1. This CDR3 spans 20 amino acids. Losses at the gene ends were 7 bases for V and 0 bases for J; bases not matched to a gene: 18. Germline values: CDR1 MRHNA, CDR2 SNTAGT.

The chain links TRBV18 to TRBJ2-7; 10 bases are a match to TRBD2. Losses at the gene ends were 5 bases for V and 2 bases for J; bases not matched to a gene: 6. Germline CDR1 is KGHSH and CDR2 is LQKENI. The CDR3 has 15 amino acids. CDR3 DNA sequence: TGTGCCAGCTCATCAGTACTAGCGGGGACCTACGAGCAGTACTTC. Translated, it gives CASSSVLAGTYEQYF. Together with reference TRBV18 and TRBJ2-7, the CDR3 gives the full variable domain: NAGVMQNPRHLVRRRGQEARLRCSPMKGHSHVYWYRQLPEEGLKFMVYLQKENIIDESGMPKERFSAEFPKEGPSILRIQQVVRGDSAAYFCASSSVLAGTYEQYFGPGTRLTVT.

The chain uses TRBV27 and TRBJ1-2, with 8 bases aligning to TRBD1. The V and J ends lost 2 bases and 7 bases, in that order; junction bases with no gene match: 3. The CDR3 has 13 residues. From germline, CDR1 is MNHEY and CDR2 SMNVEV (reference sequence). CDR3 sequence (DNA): TGTGCCAGCAGTTTAGACAGGGGTTCTGGCTACACCTTC. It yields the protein CASSLDRGSGYTF.

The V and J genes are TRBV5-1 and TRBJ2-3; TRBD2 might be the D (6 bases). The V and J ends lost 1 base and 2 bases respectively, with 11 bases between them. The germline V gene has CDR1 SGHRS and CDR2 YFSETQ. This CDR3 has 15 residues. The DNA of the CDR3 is TGCGCCAGCAGCTTGTCGACGGGAGTCACAGATACGCAGTATTTT. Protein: CASSLSTGVTDTQYF. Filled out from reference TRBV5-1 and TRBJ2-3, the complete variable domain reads KAGVTQTPRYLIKTRGQQVTLSCSPISGHRSVSWYQQTPGQGLQFLFEYFSETQRNKGNFPGRFSGRQFSNSRSEMNVSTLELGDSALYLCASSLSTGVTDTQYFGPGTRLTVL.

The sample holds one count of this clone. CDR3 sequence (DNA): TGTGCCAGCGCGGCGCGGGAGATTAGCTCTGGAAACACCATATATTTT. Amino acids: CASAAREISSGNTIYF. The V call is TRBV10-3, the J call TRBJ1-3, with D uncertain. The V and J ends lost 10 bases and 0 bases respectively, with 19 bases between them. Germline V CDR1 and CDR2: ENHRY, SYGVKD. This CDR3 region has 16 residues.